A single sample gave rise to the 2 T cell receptor beta chains below, sequenced in a study of cytomegalovirus exposure and HLA in healthy donors. 60 Vbeta and 13 Jbeta primers were used in PCR. The assay was immunoSEQ multiplex PCR, and TCRdb's table has in-frame clones only and misses some. The repertoire holds 100,000 to 150,000 clones, with 80% as singletons. Sample: PBMCs. These receptors all come from a man younger than 45 in good health and CMV-seropositive.

The chain links TRBV7-8 to TRBJ1-5; 9 nucleotides match TRBD1. The CDR3 sequence is 16 residues long. Germline CDR1 and CDR2: SGHVS and FQNEAQ. With 0 bases clipped from V and 4 bases from J, the junction kept 4 bases outside the gene matches. As DNA, the CDR3 is TGTGCCAGCAGCTTAGCACCTGACAGGGGGAATCAGCCCCAGCATTTT. Its translation: CASSLAPDRGNQPQHF.

V gene TRBV29-1 combines with J gene TRBJ2-1; TRBD2 is a possible D gene (5 bases). Trimming pared 4 bases from V and 2 bases from J, leaving 12 bases between. The CDR3 consists of 14 residues. Germline V gene sequence: CDR1 SQVTM, CDR2 ANQGSEA. The CDR3 loop reads CSVGTGFTYNEQFF. The CDR3, as DNA: TGCAGCGTTGGCACGGGGTTTACCTACAATGAGCAGTTCTTC.